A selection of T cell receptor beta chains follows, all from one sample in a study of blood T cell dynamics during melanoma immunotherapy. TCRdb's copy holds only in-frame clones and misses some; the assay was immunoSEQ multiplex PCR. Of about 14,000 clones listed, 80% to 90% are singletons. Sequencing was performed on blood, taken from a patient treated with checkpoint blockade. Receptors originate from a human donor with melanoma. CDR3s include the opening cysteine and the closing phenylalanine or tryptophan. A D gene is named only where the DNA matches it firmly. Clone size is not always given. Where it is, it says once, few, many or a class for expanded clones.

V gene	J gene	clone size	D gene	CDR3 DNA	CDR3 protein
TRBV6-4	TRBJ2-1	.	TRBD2	TGTGCCAGCAGCGCGGCACCCCTGGAGACTAGCGGGAAATACAATGAGCAGTTCTTC	CASSAAPLETSGKYNEQFF
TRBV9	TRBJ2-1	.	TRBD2	TGTGCCAGCAGCGTAGGTGGGACTAGCGGATACAATGAGCAGTTCTTC	CASSVGGTSGYNEQFF
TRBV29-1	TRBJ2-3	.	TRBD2	TGCAGCGTTGAAGGGGGGACTAGCGGGGCCACAGATACGCAGTATTTT	CSVEGGTSGATDTQYF
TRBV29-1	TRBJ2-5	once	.	TGCAGCGTTGAACGAACAGGGATTGAAGAGACCCAGTACTTC	CSVERTGIEETQYF
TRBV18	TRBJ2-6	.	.	TGTGCCAGCTCTCCCGGGACGGGGAGCTCTGGGGCCAACGTCCTGACTTTC	CASSPGTGSSGANVLTF
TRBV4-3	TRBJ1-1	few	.	TGCGCCAGCAGCCAAGGAGGGAACACTGAAGCTTTCTTT	CASSQGGNTEAFF
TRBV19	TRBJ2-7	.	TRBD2	TGTGCCAGTAGTAAGGGACTAGCGGTCCACGAGCAGTACTTC	CASSKGLAVHEQYF
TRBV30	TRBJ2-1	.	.	TGTGCCTGGAGTGTAAGTGAGGGGGGTTTCGATGAGCAGTTCTTC	CAWSVSEGGFDEQFF
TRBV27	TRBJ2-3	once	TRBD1	TGTGCCAGCAGTTTCTACAGGGGCGCAGATACGCAGTATTTT	CASSFYRGADTQYF
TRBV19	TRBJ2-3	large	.	TGTGCCAGTAGTAAAACTCGCTTTGCAGATACGCAGTATTTT	CASSKTRFADTQYF
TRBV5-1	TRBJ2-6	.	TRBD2	TGCGCCAGCAGCTTGACTAGCGTCTCTGGGGCCAACGTCCTGACTTTC	CASSLTSVSGANVLTF
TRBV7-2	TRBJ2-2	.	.	TGTGCCAGCAGCTTATTCGGAGTAGGCAACAGCGGGGAGCTGTTTTTT	CASSLFGVGNSGELFF
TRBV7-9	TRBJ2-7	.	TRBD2	TGTGCCAGCACCGCTGAGGGACTAGACTACGAGCAGTACTTC	CASTAEGLDYEQYF
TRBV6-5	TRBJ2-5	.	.	TGTGCCAGCAGTTACTCAGGGCAGGGGAGGGAAGAGACCCAGTACTTC	CASSYSGQGREETQYF
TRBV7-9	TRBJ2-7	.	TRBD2	TGTGCCAGCAGCCCGTCGGGGAGCGGGAGAGTCTCCGAGCAGTACTTC	CASSPSGSGRVSEQYF
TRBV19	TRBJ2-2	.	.	TGTGCCAGTAGTAGGGTACTAGTAGGAGGGACCACCGGGGAGCTGTTTTTT	CASSRVLVGGTTGELFF
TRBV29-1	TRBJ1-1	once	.	TGCAGCGTTCCTCCGGACCAGGGAGCTTTCTTT	CSVPPDQGAFF
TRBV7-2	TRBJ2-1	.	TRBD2	TGTGCCAGCAGCCGGGGACTAGCGGGAGGTTTTAGGACTGAGCAGTTCTTC	CASSRGLAGGFRTEQFF
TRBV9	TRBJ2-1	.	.	TGTGCCAGCAGCGTTGGGGTGGTCGATGAGCAGTTCTTC	CASSVGVVDEQFF
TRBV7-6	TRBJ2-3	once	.	TGTGCCAGCAGCTTAGGGGGGACCCTTGGAGATACGCAGTATTTT	CASSLGGTLGDTQYF
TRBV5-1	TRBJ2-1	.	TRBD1	TGCGCCAGCAGCTTGGAGGGGACAGGGGAGAATGAGCAGTTCTTC	CASSLEGTGENEQFF
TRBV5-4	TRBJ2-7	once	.	TGTGCCAGCAGCTTGGCCGGGCCTCACTCTCTCCCACGGCAGTACTTC	CASSLAGPHSLPRQYF
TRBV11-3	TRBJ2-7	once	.	TGTGCCAGCAGCTTGTGGGAAGCCCCCTACGAGCAGTACTTC	CASSLWEAPYEQYF
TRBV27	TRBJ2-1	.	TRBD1	TGTGCCAGCAGTGATGACAGGGGGGTTAGCGGGCCGAGCTCCTACAATGAGCAGTTCTTC	CASSDDRGVSGPSSYNEQFF
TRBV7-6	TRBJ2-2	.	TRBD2	TGTGCCAGCAGCTTAGGGAGCGGGGTCAACACCGGGGAGCTGTTTTTT	CASSLGSGVNTGELFF
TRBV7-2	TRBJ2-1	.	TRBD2	TGTGCCAGCAGCTTAGTTGCGGGAGGCCCTCCGGGGAATGAGCAGTTCTTC	CASSLVAGGPPGNEQFF
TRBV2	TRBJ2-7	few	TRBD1	TGTGCCAGCAGGGGAGACAGGGGTTACGAGCAGTACTTC	CASRGDRGYEQYF
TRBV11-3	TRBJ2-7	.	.	TGTGCCAGCAGCCCGAGCGGCGAGGGGACCGAGCAGTACTTC	CASSPSGEGTEQYF
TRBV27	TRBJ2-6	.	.	TGTGCCAGCAGTAGGAACTCTGGGGCCAACGTCCTGACTTTC	CASSRNSGANVLTF
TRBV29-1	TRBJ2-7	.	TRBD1	TGCAGCGTCCGGGACAGGGAGGTAGGGGAGCAGTACTTC	CSVRDREVGEQYF
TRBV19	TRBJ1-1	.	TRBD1	TGTGCCAGTACCCAGACAGGGGAGAACACTGAAGCTTTCTTT	CASTQTGENTEAFF
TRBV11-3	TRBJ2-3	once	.	TGTGCCAGCAGCCCCCACCTGAGCACAGATACGCAGTATTTT	CASSPHLSTDTQYF